This is a list of T cell receptor beta chains from one sample in a study of blood T cell repertoires in COVID-19. Generated by immunoSEQ multiplex PCR, the TCRdb table keeps only in-frame clones and is missing some. The data contain about 29,000 clones, roughly 84% of them singletons. Material: peripheral blood. The receptors here all came from a man older than 75 with active COVID-19. Each CDR3 is given with its conserved first and last residue. Fields, in order: V gene, J gene, clone size, D gene, CDR3 protein, CDR3 DNA. A D gene is named only where the DNA matches it firmly. Some rows mark clone size as missing; the rest say once, few, many or name a class of expanded clone.

v_gene: TRBV3-1/TRBV3-2
j_gene: TRBJ1-6
abundance: NA
d_gene: NA
CDR3aa: CASSQGVGGASPLHF
CDR3nt: TGTGCCAGCAGCCAAGGGGTCGGAGGGGCTTCACCCCTCCACTTT

v_gene: TRBV5-1
j_gene: TRBJ2-7
abundance: NA
d_gene: TRBD2
CDR3aa: CASSLGALAGESYEQYF
CDR3nt: TGCGCCAGCAGCTTGGGAGCACTAGCGGGGGAGTCCTACGAGCAGTACTTC

v_gene: TRBV5-5
j_gene: TRBJ2-1
abundance: NA
d_gene: NA
CDR3aa: CASSLGRFRGDEQFF
CDR3nt: TGTGCCAGCAGCTTGGGGCGGTTCAGGGGGGATGAGCAGTTCTTC

v_gene: TRBV29-1
j_gene: TRBJ1-5
abundance: NA
d_gene: NA
CDR3aa: CSASHVLRVYSNQPQHF
CDR3nt: TGCAGCGCGTCCCACGTTCTACGGGTATATAGCAATCAGCCCCAGCATTTT

v_gene: TRBV4-1
j_gene: TRBJ1-4
abundance: NA
d_gene: NA
CDR3aa: CASSWGVTNEKLFF
CDR3nt: TGCGCCAGCAGTTGGGGAGTAACTAATGAAAAACTGTTTTTT

v_gene: TRBV11-1
j_gene: TRBJ2-7
abundance: NA
d_gene: NA
CDR3aa: CASSLVEDSSYEQYF
CDR3nt: TGTGCCAGCAGCTTAGTTGAGGACAGTTCCTACGAGCAGTACTTC

v_gene: TRBV3-1/TRBV3-2
j_gene: TRBJ2-2
abundance: NA
d_gene: TRBD2
CDR3aa: CASSQGSGGSNTGELFF
CDR3nt: TGTGCCAGCAGCCAGGGTAGCGGGGGGTCGAACACCGGGGAGCTGTTTTTT

v_gene: TRBV10-3
j_gene: TRBJ2-1
abundance: few
d_gene: TRBD2
CDR3aa: CAISEAGGPSNEQFF
CDR3nt: TGTGCCATCAGTGAGGCGGGGGGGCCGTCCAATGAGCAGTTCTTC

v_gene: TRBV5-1
j_gene: TRBJ1-2
abundance: NA
d_gene: TRBD1
CDR3aa: CASSVPGITGTGSGYTF
CDR3nt: TGCGCCAGCAGCGTCCCCGGGATAACCGGGACAGGATCTGGCTACACCTTC

v_gene: TRBV4-2
j_gene: TRBJ1-3
abundance: few
d_gene: TRBD1
CDR3aa: CASSQGTGGRNTIYF
CDR3nt: TGTGCCAGCAGCCAAGGGACAGGGGGCAGGAACACCATATATTTT

v_gene: TRBV6-5
j_gene: TRBJ2-6
abundance: NA
d_gene: NA
CDR3aa: CASRTDSSGANVLTF
CDR3nt: TGTGCCAGCAGGACAGACAGCTCTGGGGCCAACGTCCTGACTTTC

v_gene: TRBV19
j_gene: TRBJ2-3
abundance: NA
d_gene: TRBD1
CDR3aa: CASSIGSGGRTDTQYF
CDR3nt: TGTGCCAGTAGTATAGGATCAGGGGGCCGAACGGATACGCAGTATTTT

v_gene: TRBV7-9
j_gene: TRBJ2-7
abundance: NA
d_gene: TRBD1
CDR3aa: CASSLAHGQGDEQYF
CDR3nt: TGTGCCAGCAGCTTAGCCCATGGACAGGGAGACGAGCAGTACTTC

v_gene: TRBV7-3
j_gene: TRBJ1-1
abundance: NA
d_gene: NA
CDR3aa: CASSSPGGRDTEAFF
CDR3nt: TGTGCCAGCAGCTCCCCCGGGGGAAGGGACACTGAAGCTTTCTTT

v_gene: TRBV3-1/TRBV3-2
j_gene: TRBJ1-1
abundance: few
d_gene: NA
CDR3aa: CASRKVGGAQGEAFF
CDR3nt: TGTGCCAGCCGAAAGGTGGGAGGGGCGCAGGGTGAAGCTTTCTTT

v_gene: TRBV5-8
j_gene: TRBJ1-5
abundance: NA
d_gene: NA
CDR3aa: CASSLAGYSNQPQHF
CDR3nt: TGTGCCAGCAGCTTGGCAGGGTATAGCAATCAGCCCCAGCATTTT

v_gene: TRBV5-1
j_gene: TRBJ2-1
abundance: NA
d_gene: NA
CDR3aa: CASSFGGSGPNEQFF
CDR3nt: TGCGCCAGCAGCTTTGGTGGTAGCGGACCCAATGAGCAGTTCTTC

v_gene: TRBV29-1
j_gene: TRBJ2-5
abundance: NA
d_gene: TRBD2
CDR3aa: CSVEAPWGGRAQKTQYF
CDR3nt: TGCAGCGTTGAGGCCCCATGGGGAGGGCGGGCCCAAAAGACCCAGTACTTC

v_gene: TRBV19
j_gene: TRBJ1-1
abundance: NA
d_gene: NA
CDR3aa: CASSQGRNTEAFF
CDR3nt: TGTGCCAGTAGTCAGGGCCGGAACACTGAAGCTTTCTTT

v_gene: TRBV5-8
j_gene: TRBJ2-7
abundance: NA
d_gene: NA
CDR3aa: CASTLREQYF
CDR3nt: TGTGCCAGCACCCTTCGCGAGCAGTACTTC

v_gene: TRBV2
j_gene: TRBJ2-2
abundance: NA
d_gene: NA
CDR3aa: CASRSLATTGELFF
CDR3nt: TGTGCCAGCAGGTCACTAGCCACCACCGGGGAGCTGTTTTTT

v_gene: TRBV7-9
j_gene: TRBJ2-7
abundance: NA
d_gene: NA
CDR3aa: CASSFFLQRLNEQYF
CDR3nt: TGTGCCAGCAGCTTTTTCCTACAGCGGTTGAACGAGCAGTACTTC

v_gene: TRBV12-3/TRBV12-4
j_gene: TRBJ1-2
abundance: NA
d_gene: NA
CDR3aa: CASRSDRYYGYTF
CDR3nt: TGTGCCAGCAGGTCGGACAGATACTATGGCTACACCTTC

v_gene: TRBV5-1
j_gene: TRBJ2-3
abundance: NA
d_gene: NA
CDR3aa: CASSLGASTDTQYF
CDR3nt: TGCGCCAGCAGCTTAGGGGCTAGCACAGATACGCAGTATTTT

v_gene: TRBV6-5
j_gene: TRBJ1-1
abundance: once
d_gene: NA
CDR3aa: CASSPSYTEAFF
CDR3nt: TGTGCCAGCAGTCCGAGTTACACTGAAGCTTTCTTT

v_gene: TRBV4-1
j_gene: TRBJ1-4
abundance: NA
d_gene: TRBD1
CDR3aa: CASSQDTARGYEKLFF
CDR3nt: TGCGCCAGCAGCCAAGATACGGCCAGGGGGTATGAAAAACTGTTTTTT

v_gene: TRBV29-1
j_gene: TRBJ2-7
abundance: NA
d_gene: TRBD1
CDR3aa: CSVQTGTGVTLEQYF
CDR3nt: TGCAGCGTCCAAACCGGGACAGGGGTTACGCTCGAGCAGTACTTC

v_gene: TRBV7-2
j_gene: TRBJ1-2
abundance: NA
d_gene: NA
CDR3aa: CASSLVQGPYGYTF
CDR3nt: TGTGCCAGCAGCTTAGTACAGGGACCCTATGGCTACACCTTC

v_gene: TRBV6-5
j_gene: TRBJ2-7
abundance: NA
d_gene: TRBD2
CDR3aa: CASSRRGGPGEQYF
CDR3nt: TGTGCCAGCAGTCGTCGGGGGGGGCCCGGCGAGCAGTACTTC

v_gene: TRBV19
j_gene: TRBJ1-1
abundance: once
d_gene: NA
CDR3aa: CASSKQNTEAFF
CDR3nt: TGTGCCAGTAGTAAGCAGAACACTGAAGCTTTCTTT

v_gene: TRBV29-1
j_gene: TRBJ1-1
abundance: NA
d_gene: TRBD1
CDR3aa: CSAGQGYTEAFF
CDR3nt: TGCAGCGCCGGACAGGGTTACACTGAAGCTTTCTTT

v_gene: TRBV5-1
j_gene: TRBJ1-2
abundance: NA
d_gene: NA
CDR3aa: CASSLDRDYGYTF
CDR3nt: TGCGCCAGCAGCTTGGACAGGGATTATGGCTACACCTTC

v_gene: TRBV10-2
j_gene: TRBJ2-6
abundance: NA
d_gene: NA
CDR3aa: CATSRVVSGANVLTF
CDR3nt: TGCGCCACCTCGAGGGTAGTCTCTGGGGCCAACGTCCTGACTTTC

v_gene: TRBV5-1
j_gene: TRBJ1-1
abundance: NA
d_gene: NA
CDR3aa: CASSTQGWGTEAFF
CDR3nt: TGCGCCAGCAGCACACAGGGTTGGGGGACTGAAGCTTTCTTT

v_gene: TRBV5-1
j_gene: TRBJ2-3
abundance: NA
d_gene: TRBD2
CDR3aa: CASSLVWGLGTDTQYF
CDR3nt: TGCGCCAGCAGCTTGGTCTGGGGACTAGGGACAGATACGCAGTATTTT

v_gene: TRBV28
j_gene: TRBJ2-1
abundance: NA
d_gene: TRBD2
CDR3aa: CASSLSGLAGGSSYNEQFF
CDR3nt: TGTGCCAGCAGTTTATCGGGACTAGCGGGGGGGAGCTCCTACAATGAGCAGTTCTTC

v_gene: TRBV18
j_gene: TRBJ1-4
abundance: NA
d_gene: NA
CDR3aa: CASSPGQHATNEKLFF
CDR3nt: TGTGCCAGCTCACCAGGGCAGCATGCAACTAATGAAAAACTGTTTTTT

v_gene: TRBV27
j_gene: TRBJ2-2
abundance: NA
d_gene: TRBD2
CDR3aa: CASSRTGTSGTGELFF
CDR3nt: TGTGCCAGCAGCCGCACCGGGACTAGCGGCACCGGGGAGCTGTTTTTT

v_gene: TRBV5-1
j_gene: TRBJ2-3
abundance: NA
d_gene: TRBD1
CDR3aa: CASSAGQVFTDTQYF
CDR3nt: TGCGCCAGCAGCGCCGGACAGGTCTTCACAGATACGCAGTATTTT

v_gene: TRBV6-5
j_gene: TRBJ2-7
abundance: few
d_gene: TRBD1
CDR3aa: CASSYSGQGTYEQYF
CDR3nt: TGTGCCAGCAGTTACTCGGGACAGGGGACGTACGAGCAGTACTTC

v_gene: TRBV6-5
j_gene: TRBJ2-5
abundance: NA
d_gene: NA
CDR3aa: CASRDWGGGETQYF
CDR3nt: TGTGCCAGCCGGGACTGGGGAGGGGGAGAGACCCAGTACTTC

v_gene: TRBV10-3
j_gene: TRBJ1-5
abundance: NA
d_gene: TRBD1
CDR3aa: CAISEPPGQGQTNQPQHF
CDR3nt: TGTGCCATCAGTGAGCCGCCGGGACAGGGGCAGACAAATCAGCCCCAGCATTTT

v_gene: TRBV5-6
j_gene: TRBJ2-4
abundance: once
d_gene: NA
CDR3aa: CASSFKTGRRDIQYF
CDR3nt: TGTGCCAGCAGCTTTAAAACAGGGCGAAGAGACATTCAGTACTTC

v_gene: TRBV18
j_gene: TRBJ1-3
abundance: NA
d_gene: NA
CDR3aa: CASSPPRGSGNTIYF
CDR3nt: TGTGCCAGCTCACCACCAAGGGGCTCTGGAAACACCATATATTTT

v_gene: TRBV3-1/TRBV3-2
j_gene: TRBJ2-1
abundance: NA
d_gene: TRBD2
CDR3aa: CASSQDDRGGRNEQFF
CDR3nt: TGTGCCAGCAGCCAAGATGATCGGGGGGGGCGTAATGAGCAGTTCTTC

v_gene: TRBV29-1
j_gene: TRBJ2-5
abundance: NA
d_gene: NA
CDR3aa: CSGCRAQGETQYF
CDR3nt: TGCAGCGGTTGCAGGGCTCAAGGGGAGACCCAGTACTTC

v_gene: TRBV6-5
j_gene: TRBJ2-6
abundance: NA
d_gene: NA
CDR3aa: CASRGLSGANVLTF
CDR3nt: TGTGCCAGCAGGGGGCTTTCTGGGGCCAACGTCCTGACTTTC

v_gene: TRBV27
j_gene: TRBJ2-5
abundance: NA
d_gene: TRBD2
CDR3aa: CASSPHVAGGTKTQYF
CDR3nt: TGTGCCAGCAGTCCCCATGTAGCGGGGGGCACGAAGACCCAGTACTTC

v_gene: TRBV5-6
j_gene: TRBJ2-2
abundance: NA
d_gene: NA
CDR3aa: CASSFLQGTGELFF
CDR3nt: TGTGCCAGCAGCTTTTTGCAGGGCACCGGGGAGCTGTTTTTT

v_gene: TRBV4-1
j_gene: TRBJ1-3
abundance: few
d_gene: NA
CDR3aa: CASSQDNFRSGNTIYF
CDR3nt: TGCGCCAGCAGCCAAGATAACTTTCGCTCTGGAAACACCATATATTTT

v_gene: TRBV27
j_gene: TRBJ2-7
abundance: NA
d_gene: NA
CDR3aa: CASTSWDNPYEQYF
CDR3nt: TGTGCCAGCACCTCTTGGGACAACCCCTACGAGCAGTACTTC